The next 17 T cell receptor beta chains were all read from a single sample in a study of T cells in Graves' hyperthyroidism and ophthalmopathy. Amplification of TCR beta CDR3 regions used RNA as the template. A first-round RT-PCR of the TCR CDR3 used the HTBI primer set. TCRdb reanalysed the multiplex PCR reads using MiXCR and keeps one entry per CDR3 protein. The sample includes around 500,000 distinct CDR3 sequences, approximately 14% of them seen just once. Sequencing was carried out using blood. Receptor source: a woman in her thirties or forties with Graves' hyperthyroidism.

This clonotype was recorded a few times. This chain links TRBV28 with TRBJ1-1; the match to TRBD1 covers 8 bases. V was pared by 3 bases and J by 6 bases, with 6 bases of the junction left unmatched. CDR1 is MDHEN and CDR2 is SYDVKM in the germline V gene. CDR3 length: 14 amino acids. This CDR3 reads CASSFADRVSEAFF. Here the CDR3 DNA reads TGTGCCAGCAGTTTTGCGGACAGGGTCTCTGAAGCTTTCTTT. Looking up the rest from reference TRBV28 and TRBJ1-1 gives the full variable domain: DVKVTQSSRYLVKRTGEKVFLECVQDMDHENMFWYRQDPGLGLRLIYFSYDVKMKEKGDIPEGYSVSREKKERFSLILESASTNQTSMYLCASSFADRVSEAFFGQGTRLTVV.

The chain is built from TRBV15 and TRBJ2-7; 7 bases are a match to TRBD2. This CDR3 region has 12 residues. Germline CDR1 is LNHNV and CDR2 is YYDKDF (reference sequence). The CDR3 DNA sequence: TGTGCAACCGGGGCGGGGGACTACGAGCAGTACTTC. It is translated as CATGAGDYEQYF.

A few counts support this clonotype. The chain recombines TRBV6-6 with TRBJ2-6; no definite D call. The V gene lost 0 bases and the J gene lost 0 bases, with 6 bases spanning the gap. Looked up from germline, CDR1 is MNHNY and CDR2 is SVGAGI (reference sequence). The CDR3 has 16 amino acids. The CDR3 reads CASSYSPVSGANVLTF. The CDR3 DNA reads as TGTGCCAGCAGTTACTCGCCAGTCTCTGGGGCCAACGTCCTGACTTTC.

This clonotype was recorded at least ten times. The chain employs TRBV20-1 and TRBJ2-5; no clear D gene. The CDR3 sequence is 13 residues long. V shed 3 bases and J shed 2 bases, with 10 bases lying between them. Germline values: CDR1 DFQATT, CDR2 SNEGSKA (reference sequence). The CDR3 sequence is CSARRDIQETQYF. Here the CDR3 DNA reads TGCAGTGCTAGGAGAGATATACAAGAGACCCAGTACTTC.

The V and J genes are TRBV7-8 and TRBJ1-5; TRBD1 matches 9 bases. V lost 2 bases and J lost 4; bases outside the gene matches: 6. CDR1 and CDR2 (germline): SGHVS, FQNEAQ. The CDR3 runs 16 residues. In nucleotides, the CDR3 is TGTGCCAGCAGCTTAACAACAGGGGGCGGAAATCAGCCCCAGCATTTT. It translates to CASSLTTGGGNQPQHF.

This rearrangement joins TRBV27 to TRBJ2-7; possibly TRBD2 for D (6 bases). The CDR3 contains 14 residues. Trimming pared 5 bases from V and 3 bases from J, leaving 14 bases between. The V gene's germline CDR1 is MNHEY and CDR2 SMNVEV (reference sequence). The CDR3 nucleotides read TGTGCCAGCAGTCCTAGTAGCGGATTCTACGAGCAGTACTTC. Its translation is CASSPSSGFYEQYF.

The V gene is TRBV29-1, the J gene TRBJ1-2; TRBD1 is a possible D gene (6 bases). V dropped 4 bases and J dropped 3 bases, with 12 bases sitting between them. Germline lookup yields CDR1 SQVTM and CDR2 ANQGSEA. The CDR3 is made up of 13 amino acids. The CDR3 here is CSVAPQGYYGYTF. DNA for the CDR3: TGCAGCGTTGCCCCTCAGGGGTACTATGGCTACACCTTC.

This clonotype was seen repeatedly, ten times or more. This chain's CDR3 is CATSRDPPHGTSTDTQYF. CDR3 bases: TGTGCCACCAGCAGAGATCCCCCACATGGAACTAGCACAGATACGCAGTATTTT. This chain joins TRBV15 and TRBJ2-3, with D unresolved. CDR1 LNHNV and CDR2 YYDKDF come from the germline V gene (reference sequence). With 0 bases removed from V and 0 bases from J, the gap between germline ends came to 16 bases. The CDR3 is made up of 18 amino acids.

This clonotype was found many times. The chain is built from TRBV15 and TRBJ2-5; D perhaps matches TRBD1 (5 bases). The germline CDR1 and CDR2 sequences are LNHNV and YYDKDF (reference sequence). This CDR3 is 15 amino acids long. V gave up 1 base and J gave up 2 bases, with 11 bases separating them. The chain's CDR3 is CATSRARAEQETQYF. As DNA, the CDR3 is TGTGCCACCAGCAGAGCCAGGGCGGAACAAGAGACCCAGTACTTC.

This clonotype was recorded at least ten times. The CDR3 coding sequence is TGTGCCAGCATGCGGAGCACAGATACGCAGTATTTT. This encodes CASMRSTDTQYF. The gene calls are TRBV2 and TRBJ2-3, with D uncertain. The CDR3 runs to 12 residues. In germline, CDR1 is SNHLY, CDR2 FYNNEI. The V gene lost 7 bases and the J gene lost 0 bases, with 5 bases spanning the gap.

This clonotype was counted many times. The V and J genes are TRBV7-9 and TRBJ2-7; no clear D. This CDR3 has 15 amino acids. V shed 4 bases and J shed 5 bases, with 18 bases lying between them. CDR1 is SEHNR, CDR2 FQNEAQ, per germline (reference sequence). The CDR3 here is CASSSTSRSGDEQYF. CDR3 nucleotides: TGTGCCAGCAGCTCCACCAGTAGATCGGGCGACGAGCAGTACTTC.

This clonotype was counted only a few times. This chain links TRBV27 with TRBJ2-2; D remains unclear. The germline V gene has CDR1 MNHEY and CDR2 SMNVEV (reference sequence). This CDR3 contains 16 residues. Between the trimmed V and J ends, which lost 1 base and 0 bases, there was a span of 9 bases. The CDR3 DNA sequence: TGTGCCAGCAGTTTATTCCCCGGCTCGAACACCGGGGAGCTGTTTTTT. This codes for CASSLFPGSNTGELFF.

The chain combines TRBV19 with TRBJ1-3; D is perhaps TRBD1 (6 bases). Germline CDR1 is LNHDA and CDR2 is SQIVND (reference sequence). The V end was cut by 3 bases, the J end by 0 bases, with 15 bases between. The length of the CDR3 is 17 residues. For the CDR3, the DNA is TGTGCCAGTAGTATTGGGGGCCAGGGGATCTCTGGAAACACCATATATTTT. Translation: CASSIGGQGISGNTIYF.

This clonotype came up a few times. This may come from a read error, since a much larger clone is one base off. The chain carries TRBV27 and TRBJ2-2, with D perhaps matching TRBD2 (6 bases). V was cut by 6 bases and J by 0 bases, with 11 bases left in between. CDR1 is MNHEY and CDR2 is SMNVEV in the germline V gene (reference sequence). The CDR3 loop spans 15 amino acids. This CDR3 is CASRPGLPNTGELFF. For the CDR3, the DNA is TGTGCCAGCAGACCGGGACTCCCGAACACCGGGGAGCTGTTTTTT.

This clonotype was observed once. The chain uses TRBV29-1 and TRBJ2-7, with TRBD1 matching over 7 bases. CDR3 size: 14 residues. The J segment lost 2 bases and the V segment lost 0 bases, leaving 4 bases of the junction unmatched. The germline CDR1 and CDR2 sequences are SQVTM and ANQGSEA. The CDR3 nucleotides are TGCAGCGTTGAAGATCGGGACAGTACCTACGAGCAGTACTTC. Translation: CSVEDRDSTYEQYF.

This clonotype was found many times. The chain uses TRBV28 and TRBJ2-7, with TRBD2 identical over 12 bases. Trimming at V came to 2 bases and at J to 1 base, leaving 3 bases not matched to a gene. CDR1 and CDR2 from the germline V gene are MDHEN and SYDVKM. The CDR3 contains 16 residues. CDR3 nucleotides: TGTGCCAGCAGTTTAAAGGGACTAGCGGGTTCCTACGAGCAGTACTTC. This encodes CASSLKGLAGSYEQYF.

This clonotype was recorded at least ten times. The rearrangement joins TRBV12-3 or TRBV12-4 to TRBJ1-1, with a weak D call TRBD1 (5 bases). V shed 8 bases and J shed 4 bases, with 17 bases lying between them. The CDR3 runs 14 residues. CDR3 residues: CASQFLGVATEAFF. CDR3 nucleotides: TGTGCCAGCCAATTTCTGGGGGTGGCCACTGAAGCTTTCTTT.